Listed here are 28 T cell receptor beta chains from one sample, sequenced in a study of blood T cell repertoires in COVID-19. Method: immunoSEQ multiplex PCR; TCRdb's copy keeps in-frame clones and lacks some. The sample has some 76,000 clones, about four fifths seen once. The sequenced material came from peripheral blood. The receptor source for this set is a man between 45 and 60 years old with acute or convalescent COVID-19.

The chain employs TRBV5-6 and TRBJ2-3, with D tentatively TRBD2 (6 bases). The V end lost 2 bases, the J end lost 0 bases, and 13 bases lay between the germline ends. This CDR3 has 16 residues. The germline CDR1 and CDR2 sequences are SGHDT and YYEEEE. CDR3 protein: CASSFKTRLSTDTQYF. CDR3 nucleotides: TGTGCCAGCAGCTTTAAGACTAGGCTTAGCACAGATACGCAGTATTTT.

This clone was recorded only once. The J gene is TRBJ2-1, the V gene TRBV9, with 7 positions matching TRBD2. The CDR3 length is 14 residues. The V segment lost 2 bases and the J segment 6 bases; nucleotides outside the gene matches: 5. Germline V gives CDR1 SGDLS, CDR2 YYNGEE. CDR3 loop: CASSVAGVGNEQFF. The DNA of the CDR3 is TGTGCCAGCAGCGTTGCGGGAGTGGGCAATGAGCAGTTCTTC.

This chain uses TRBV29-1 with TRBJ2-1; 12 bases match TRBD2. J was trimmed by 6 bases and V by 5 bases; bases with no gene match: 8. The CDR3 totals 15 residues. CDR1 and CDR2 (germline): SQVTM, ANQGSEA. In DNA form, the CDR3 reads TGCAGCGTTTCTGGCCCTAGCGGGAGGGGCAATGAGCAGTTCTTC. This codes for CSVSGPSGRGNEQFF.

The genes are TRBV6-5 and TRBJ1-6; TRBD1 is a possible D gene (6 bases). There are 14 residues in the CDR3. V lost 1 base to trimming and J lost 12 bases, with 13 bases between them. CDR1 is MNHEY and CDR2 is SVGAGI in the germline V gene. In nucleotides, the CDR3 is TGTGCCAGCAGTTACTTGGACAGAGAAGGACCCCTCCACTTT. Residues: CASSYLDREGPLHF.

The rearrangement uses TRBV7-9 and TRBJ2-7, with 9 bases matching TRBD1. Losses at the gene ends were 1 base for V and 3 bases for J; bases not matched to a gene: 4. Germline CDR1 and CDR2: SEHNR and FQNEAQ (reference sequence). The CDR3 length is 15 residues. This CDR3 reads CASSLVPGQGYEQYF. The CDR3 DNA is TGTGCCAGCAGCTTAGTACCGGGACAGGGCTACGAGCAGTACTTC. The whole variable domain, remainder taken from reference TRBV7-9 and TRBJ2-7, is DTGVSQNPRHKITKRGQNVTFRCDPISEHNRLYWYRQTLGQGPEFLTYFQNEAQLEKSRLLSDRFSAERPKGSFSTLEIQRTEQGDSAMYLCASSLVPGQGYEQYFGPGTRLTVT.

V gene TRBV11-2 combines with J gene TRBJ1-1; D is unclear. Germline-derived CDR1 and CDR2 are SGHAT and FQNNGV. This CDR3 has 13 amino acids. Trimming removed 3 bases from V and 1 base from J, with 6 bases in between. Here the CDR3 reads CASSFEQNTEAFF. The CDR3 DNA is TGTGCCAGCAGCTTTGAACAGAACACTGAAGCTTTCTTT.

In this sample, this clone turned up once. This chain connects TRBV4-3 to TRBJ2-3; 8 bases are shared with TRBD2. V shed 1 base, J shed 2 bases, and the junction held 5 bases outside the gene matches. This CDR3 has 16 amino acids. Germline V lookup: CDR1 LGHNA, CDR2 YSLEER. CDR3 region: CASSQGVTSDTDTQYF. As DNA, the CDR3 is TGCGCCAGCAGCCAAGGGGTGACTAGCGACACAGATACGCAGTATTTT.

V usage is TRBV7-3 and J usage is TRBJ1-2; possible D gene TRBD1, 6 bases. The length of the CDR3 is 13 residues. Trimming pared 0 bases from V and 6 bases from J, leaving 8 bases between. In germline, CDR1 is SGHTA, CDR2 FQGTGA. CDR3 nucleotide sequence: TGTGCCAGCAGCTTAACCGGACAGAATGGCTACACCTTC. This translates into CASSLTGQNGYTF.

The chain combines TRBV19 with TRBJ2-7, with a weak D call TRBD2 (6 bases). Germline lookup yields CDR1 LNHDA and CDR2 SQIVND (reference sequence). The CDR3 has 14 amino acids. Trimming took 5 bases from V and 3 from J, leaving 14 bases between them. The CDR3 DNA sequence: TGTGCCAGTAGTCCGGGCGGGGACTTCTACGAGCAGTACTTC. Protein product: CASSPGGDFYEQYF.

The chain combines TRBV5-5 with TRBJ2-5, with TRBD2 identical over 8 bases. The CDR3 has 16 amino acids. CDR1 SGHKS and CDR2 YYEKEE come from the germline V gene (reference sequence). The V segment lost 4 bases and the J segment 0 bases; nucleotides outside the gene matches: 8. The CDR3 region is CASSQKTSADQETQYF. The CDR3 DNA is TGTGCCAGCAGCCAGAAGACTAGCGCCGACCAAGAGACCCAGTACTTC. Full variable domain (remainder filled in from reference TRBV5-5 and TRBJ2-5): DAGVTQSPTHLIKTRGQQVTLRCSPISGHKSVSWYQQVLGQGPQFIFQYYEKEERGRGNFPDRFSARQFPNYSSELNVNALLLGDSALYLCASSQKTSADQETQYFGPGTRLLVL.

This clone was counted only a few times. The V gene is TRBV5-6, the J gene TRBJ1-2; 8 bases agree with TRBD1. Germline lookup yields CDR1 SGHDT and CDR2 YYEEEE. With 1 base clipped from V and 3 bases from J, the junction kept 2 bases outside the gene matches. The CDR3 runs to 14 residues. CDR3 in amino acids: CASSLLDRDYGYTF. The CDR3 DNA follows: TGTGCCAGCAGCTTGTTGGACAGGGACTATGGCTACACCTTC.

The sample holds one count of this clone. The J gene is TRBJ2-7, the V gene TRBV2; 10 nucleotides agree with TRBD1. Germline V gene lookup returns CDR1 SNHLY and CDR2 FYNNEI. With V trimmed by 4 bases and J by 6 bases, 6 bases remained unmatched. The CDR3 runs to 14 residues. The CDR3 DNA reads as TGTGCCAGCAGTGGGGACAGGGGCCGGCGCGAGCAGTACTTC. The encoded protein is CASSGDRGRREQYF.

CDR3 bases: TGTGCCAGCAGCCGGGGGACAGGCGTGAATGAAAAACTGTTTTTT. Amino acids: CASSRGTGVNEKLFF. The chain combines TRBV7-8 with TRBJ1-4; TRBD1 matches 8 bases. V was clipped by 5 bases and J by 5 bases; unmatched bases: 7. The germline V gene encodes CDR1 SGHVS and CDR2 FQNEAQ. The CDR3 runs to 15 residues.

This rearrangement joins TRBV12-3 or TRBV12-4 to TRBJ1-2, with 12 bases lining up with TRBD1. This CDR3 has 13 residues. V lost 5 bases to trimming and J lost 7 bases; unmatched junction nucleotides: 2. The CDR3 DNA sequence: TGTGCCAGCAGTGGGACAGGGGGCCGTGGCTACACCTTC. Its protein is CASSGTGGRGYTF.

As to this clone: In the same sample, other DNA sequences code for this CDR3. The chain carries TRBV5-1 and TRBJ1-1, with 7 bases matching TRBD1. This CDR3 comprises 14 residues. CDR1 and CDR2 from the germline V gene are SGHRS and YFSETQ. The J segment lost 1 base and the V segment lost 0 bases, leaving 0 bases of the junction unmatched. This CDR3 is CASSLAGGNTEAFF. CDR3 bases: TGCGCCAGCAGCTTGGCAGGGGGGAACACTGAAGCTTTCTTT.

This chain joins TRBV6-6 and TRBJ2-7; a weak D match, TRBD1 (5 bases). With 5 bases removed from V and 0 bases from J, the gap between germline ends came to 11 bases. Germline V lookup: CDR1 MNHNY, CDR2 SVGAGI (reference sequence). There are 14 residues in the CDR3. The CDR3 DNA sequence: TGTGCCAGCAGTACGCAGGGTGGCTCCTACGAGCAGTACTTC. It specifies CASSTQGGSYEQYF.

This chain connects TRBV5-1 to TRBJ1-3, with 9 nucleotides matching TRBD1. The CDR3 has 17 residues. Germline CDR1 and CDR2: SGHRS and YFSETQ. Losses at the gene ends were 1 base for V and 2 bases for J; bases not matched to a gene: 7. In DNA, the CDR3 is TGCGCCAGCAGCTTGACAGGGGGCGCGGATACTGGAAACACCATATATTTT. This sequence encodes CASSLTGGADTGNTIYF.

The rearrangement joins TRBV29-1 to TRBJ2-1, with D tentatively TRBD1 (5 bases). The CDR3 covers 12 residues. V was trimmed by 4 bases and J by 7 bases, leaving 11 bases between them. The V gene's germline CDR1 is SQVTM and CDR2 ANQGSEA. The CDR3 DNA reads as TGCAGCGTTGGCAACCAGGGTAATGAGCAGTTCTTC. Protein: CSVGNQGNEQFF.

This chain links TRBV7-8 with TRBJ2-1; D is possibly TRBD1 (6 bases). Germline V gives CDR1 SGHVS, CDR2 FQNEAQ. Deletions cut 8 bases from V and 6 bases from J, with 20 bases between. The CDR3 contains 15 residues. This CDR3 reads CASSPNERTANEQFF. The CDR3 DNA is TGTGCCAGCTCCCCGAACGAACGGACAGCCAATGAGCAGTTCTTC. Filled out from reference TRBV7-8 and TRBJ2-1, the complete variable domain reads GAGVSQSPRYKVAKRGQDVALRCDPISGHVSLFWYQQALGQGPEFLTYFQNEAQLDKSGLPSDRFFAERPEGSVSTLKIQRTQQEDSAVYLCASSPNERTANEQFFGPGTRLTVL.

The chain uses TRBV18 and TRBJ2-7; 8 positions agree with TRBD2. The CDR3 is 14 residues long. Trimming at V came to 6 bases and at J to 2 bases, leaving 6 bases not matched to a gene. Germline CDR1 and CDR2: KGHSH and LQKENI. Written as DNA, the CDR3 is TGTGCCAGCTCTCGGGAGGGCAACGCCTACGAGCAGTACTTC. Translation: CASSREGNAYEQYF.

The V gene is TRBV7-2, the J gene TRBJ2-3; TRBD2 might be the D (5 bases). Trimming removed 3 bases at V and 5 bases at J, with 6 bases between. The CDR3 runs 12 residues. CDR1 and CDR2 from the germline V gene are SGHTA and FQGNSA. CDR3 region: CASSFRGDTQYF. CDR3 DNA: TGTGCCAGCAGCTTCCGGGGAGATACGCAGTATTTT. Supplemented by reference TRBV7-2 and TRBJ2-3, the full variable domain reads GAGVSQSPSNKVTEKGKDVELRCDPISGHTALYWYRQSLGQGLEFLIYFQGNSAPDKSGLPSDRFSAERTGGSVSTLTIQRTQQEDSAVYLCASSFRGDTQYFGPGTRLTVL.

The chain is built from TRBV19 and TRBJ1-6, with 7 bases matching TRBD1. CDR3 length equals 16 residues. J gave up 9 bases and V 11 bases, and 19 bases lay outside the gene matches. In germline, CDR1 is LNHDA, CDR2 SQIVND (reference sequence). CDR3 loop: CACSAMGGRGVSPLHF. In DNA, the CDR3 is TGTGCCTGCTCGGCTATGGGGGGCAGGGGGGTTTCACCCCTCCACTTT.

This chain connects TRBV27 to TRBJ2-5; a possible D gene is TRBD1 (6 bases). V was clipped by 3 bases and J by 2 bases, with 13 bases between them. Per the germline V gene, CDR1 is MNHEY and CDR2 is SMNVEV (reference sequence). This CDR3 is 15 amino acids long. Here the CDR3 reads CASSLSRTVQETQYF. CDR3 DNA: TGTGCCAGCAGTTTGTCCCGGACAGTTCAAGAGACCCAGTACTTC.

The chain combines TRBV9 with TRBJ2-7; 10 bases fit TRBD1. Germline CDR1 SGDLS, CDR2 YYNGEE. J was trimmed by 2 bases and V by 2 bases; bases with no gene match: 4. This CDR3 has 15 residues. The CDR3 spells CASSVGTGDTYEQYF. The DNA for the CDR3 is TGTGCCAGCAGCGTTGGGACAGGGGATACCTACGAGCAGTACTTC.

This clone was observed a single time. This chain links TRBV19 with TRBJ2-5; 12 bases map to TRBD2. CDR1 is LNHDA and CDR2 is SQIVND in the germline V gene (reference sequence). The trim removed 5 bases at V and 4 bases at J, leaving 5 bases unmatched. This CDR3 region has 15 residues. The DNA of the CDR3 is TGTGCCAGTAGTCAGACTAGCGGGAGTTTAGAGACCCAGTACTTC. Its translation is CASSQTSGSLETQYF. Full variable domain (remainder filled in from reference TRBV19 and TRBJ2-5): DGGITQSPKYLFRKEGQNVTLSCEQNLNHDAMYWYRQDPGQGLRLIYYSQIVNDFQKGDIAEGYSVSREKKESFPLTVTSAQKNPTAFYLCASSQTSGSLETQYFGPGTRLLVL.

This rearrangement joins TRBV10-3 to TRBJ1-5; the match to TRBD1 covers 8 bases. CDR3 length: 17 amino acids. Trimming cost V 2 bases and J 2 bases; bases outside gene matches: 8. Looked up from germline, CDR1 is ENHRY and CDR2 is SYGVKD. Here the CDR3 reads CAISEGQGAIGNQPQHF. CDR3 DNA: TGTGCCATCAGTGAGGGGCAGGGGGCAATAGGCAATCAGCCCCAGCATTTT.

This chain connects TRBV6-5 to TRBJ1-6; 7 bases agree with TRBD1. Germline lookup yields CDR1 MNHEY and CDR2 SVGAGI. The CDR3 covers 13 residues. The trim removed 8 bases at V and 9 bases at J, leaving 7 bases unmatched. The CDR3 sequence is CASGGQVRSPLHF. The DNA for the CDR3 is TGTGCCAGCGGAGGACAGGTCCGTTCACCCCTCCACTTT.

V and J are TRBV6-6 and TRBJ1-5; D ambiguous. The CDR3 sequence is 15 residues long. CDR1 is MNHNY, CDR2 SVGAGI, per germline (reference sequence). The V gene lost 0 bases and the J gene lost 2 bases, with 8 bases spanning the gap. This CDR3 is CASSYSRDGNQPQHF. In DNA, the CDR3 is TGTGCCAGCAGTTACTCCCGAGATGGCAATCAGCCCCAGCATTTT.